The T cell receptor beta chain under discussion was sequenced for a study of neoadjuvant anti-PD-1 for oral cavity cancer. About the study: Non-progressing patients received a fourth nivolumab dose near day 43, then surgery on days 50-56.

Most PBMC samples had 480 ng input DNA in six replicates. Only in-frame clones appear in the TCRdb table, and some are missing; sequencing was by immunoSEQ multiplex PCR. The data show about 13,000 clones, with 71% seen just once and approximately 2.8% held by the top ten. These newly diagnosed stage II-IVA oral cavity squamous cell carcinoma patients had no prior systemic or radiation treatment. The CDR3 is 10 amino acids. CDR1 is MNHNS and CDR2 is SASEGT in the germline V gene. The V end was cut by 5 bases, the J end by 8 bases, with 6 bases between. This receptor was obtained from a person aged 35-79 years with oral cavity squamous cell carcinoma. This rearrangement joins TRBV6-1 to TRBJ1-1; no clear D. The sequences come from PBMCs, collected before nivolumab (anti-PD-1) treatment. CDR3 loop: CASSYSEAFF. CDR3 DNA: TGTGCCAGCAGTTACAGCGAAGCTTTCTTT.